Following are 29 T cell receptor beta chains from one sample sequenced in a study of regulatory T cells in long-lasting Graves disease. Assembly of TCR beta libraries relied on iRepertoire HTBI primers together with Arm-PCR of CDR3 regions. Using its own MiXCR run on the multiplex PCR reads, TCRdb lists one record per CDR3 protein. The sample gives 380,000 or so distinct CDR3 sequences, 15% to 20% of which show up once; around 21% is in the top ten. Indicated time point: newly diagnosed GD, antithyroid drugs for less than 3 months. RNA extracted from PBMCs served as the sequencing template. These data are also associated with another study on T cells in Graves' hyperthyroidism and ophthalmopathy.

The starting material was peripheral blood mononuclear cells (PBMCs), obtained at new diagnosis, from a patient treated with antithyroid drugs. These receptors all come from a woman aged 18-35 years with Graves disease.

This clonotype appeared many times. V gene TRBV18 combines with J gene TRBJ1-1; tentatively, D is TRBD1 (6 bases). Between the trimmed V and J ends, which lost 3 bases and 5 bases, there was a span of 10 bases. CDR3 length: 13 amino acids. CDR1 KGHSH and CDR2 LQKENI come from the germline V gene. CDR3 amino acids: CASSPFQGTEAFF. CDR3 nucleotide sequence: TGTGCCAGCTCACCCTTTCAGGGGACTGAAGCTTTCTTT.

With regard to this clonotype: One end of the junction fails to match germline, which may point to a read error. The chain joins TRBV19 to TRBJ2-1; 8 bases match TRBD2. The CDR3 totals 15 residues. CDR1 LNHDA and CDR2 SQIVND come from the germline V gene (reference sequence). The CDR3 DNA sequence: TGTGCCAGTGGTATACTAGGGACTAGCTACAATGAGCAGTTCTTC. This gives the protein CASGILGTSYNEQFF.

At least ten counts were recorded for this clonotype. The chain has TRBV11-2 and TRBJ2-1, with D perhaps matching TRBD1 (6 bases). Germline CDR1 SGHAT, CDR2 FQNNGV. Trimming shortened V by 5 bases and J by 6 bases, and 17 bases separated the two germline ends. The CDR3 spans 15 residues. CDR3 DNA: TGTGCCAGCAGCACATTCCGGGACAACCCCAATGAGCAGTTCTTC. This gives the protein CASSTFRDNPNEQFF.

This clonotype was found many times. The chain carries TRBV30 and TRBJ1-3; D remains unclear. Germline V gives CDR1 GTSNPN, CDR2 SVGIG (reference sequence). V was pared by 5 bases and J by 2 bases, with 7 bases between. This CDR3 is 12 amino acids long. CDR3 sequence: CAWAVAGNTIYF. The CDR3 region has the DNA TGTGCCTGGGCTGTGGCTGGAAACACCATATATTTT.

The chain employs TRBV3-1 and TRBJ1-2; D is uncertain. V was trimmed by 3 bases and J by 8 bases, leaving 10 bases between them. The CDR3 is made up of 12 amino acids. Germline V gives CDR1 LGHDT, CDR2 YNNKEL (reference sequence). The CDR3 bases are TGTGCCAGCAGCCAGGTTGACCGGGGCTACACCTTC. This translates into CASSQVDRGYTF.

In this sample, this clonotype turned up many times. J is TRBJ2-1 and V is TRBV5-1; 9 bases map to TRBD2. Germline CDR1 is SGHRS and CDR2 is YFSETQ. The V gene end was trimmed by 4 bases and the J gene end by 8 bases; junction bases not matched to a gene: 10. This CDR3 is built from 15 residues. CDR3 nucleotide sequence: TGCGCCAGCAGCATGGGTGGCGGGAGGGCAGATGAGCAGTTCTTC. Protein product: CASSMGGGRADEQFF. The variable domain in full, with the rest retrieved from reference TRBV5-1 and TRBJ2-1, is KAGVTQTPRYLIKTRGQQVTLSCSPISGHRSVSWYQQTPGQGLQFLFEYFSETQRNKGNFPGRFSGRQFSNSRSEMNVSTLELGDSALYLCASSMGGGRADEQFFGPGTRLTVL.

This clonotype was picked up many times. CDR3 coding DNA: TGTGCCATCACCACGCGGGGGGTCGGGAAAAATGAGCAGTTCTTC. It translates to CAITTRGVGKNEQFF. The chain has TRBV10-3 and TRBJ2-1; TRBD2 matches 8 bases. J was trimmed by 7 bases and V by 7 bases; bases with no gene match: 12. Germline values: CDR1 ENHRY, CDR2 SYGVKD. This CDR3 comprises 15 residues.

This clonotype showed up many times. The chain combines TRBV7-6 with TRBJ2-1; TRBD2 matches at 16 bases. This CDR3 has 21 amino acids. Germline-derived CDR1 and CDR2 are SGHVS and FNYEAQ. V was pared by 5 bases and J by 9 bases, with 22 bases of the junction left unmatched. As DNA, the CDR3 is TGTGCCAGCAGCCCCCTACATTTTCGCGGGACTAGCGGGGGGGCCATCGGTGAGCAGTTCTTC. This translates into CASSPLHFRGTSGGAIGEQFF.

This clonotype was seen only a few times. This chain joins TRBV29-1 and TRBJ1-2; D unclear. The V gene lost 0 bases and the J gene lost 8 bases, with 22 bases spanning the gap. Germline-derived CDR1 and CDR2 are SQVTM and ANQGSEA. This CDR3 has 16 residues. The chain's CDR3 is CSVEELFDLRAGGYTF. The CDR3 nucleotides are TGCAGCGTTGAAGAACTATTCGACCTACGTGCGGGCGGCTACACCTTC. The whole variable domain, filled in from reference TRBV29-1 and TRBJ1-2, reads SAVISQKPSRDICQRGTSLTIQCQVDSQVTMMFWYRQQPGQSLTLIATANQGSEATYESGFVIDKFPISRPNLTFSTLTVSNMSPEDSSIYLCSVEELFDLRAGGYTFGSGTRLTVV.

The gene calls are TRBV12-3 or TRBV12-4 and TRBJ1-2; tentative D call: TRBD1 (5 bases). This CDR3 is built from 13 residues. V was shortened by 5 bases and J by 4 bases, with 11 bases between the two germline ends. CDR3 coding DNA: TGTGCCAGCAGTAGACAGATAGTCTATGGCTACACCTTC. It yields the protein CASSRQIVYGYTF.

Note on this clonotype: One end of the junction does not line up with germline, which may come from a read error. This CDR3 is CAGSSLGTEAFF. The CDR3 nucleotides are TGTGCCGGCAGTTCCCTAGGCACTGAAGCTTTCTTT. The chain links TRBV28 to TRBJ1-1, with D hard to call. Per the germline V gene, CDR1 is MDHEN and CDR2 is SYDVKM. The CDR3 contains 12 residues. The full variable domain, with the rest looked up from reference TRBV28 and TRBJ1-1, is DVKVTQSSRYLVKRTGEKVFLECVQDMDHENMFWYRQDPGLGLRLIYFSYDVKMKEKGDIPEGYSVSREKKERFSLILESASTNQTSMYLCAGSSLGTEAFFGQGTRLTVV.

This clonotype was observed at least ten times. This sequence joins TRBV20-1 and TRBJ2-5, with 12 bases fitting TRBD2. The CDR3 runs 18 residues. Per the germline V gene, CDR1 is DFQATT and CDR2 is SNEGSKA (reference sequence). V was clipped by 1 base and J by 5 bases; unmatched bases: 14. This CDR3 reads CSARVEGLAGGPKETQYF. CDR3 coding DNA: TGCAGTGCTAGAGTGGAGGGGCTAGCGGGAGGGCCAAAGGAGACCCAGTACTTC.

This clonotype was detected ten times or more. CDR3 in amino acids: CASSPYKDGDGDEAFF. CDR3 DNA sequence: TGCGCCAGCAGCCCGTACAAGGACGGCGACGGGGATGAAGCTTTCTTT. The genes are TRBV5-1 and TRBJ1-1; no definite D call. The ends were cut back, 4 bases at V and 7 bases at J, with 23 bases in the middle. Germline V gives CDR1 SGHRS, CDR2 YFSETQ. The length of the CDR3 is 16 residues. Filled out from reference TRBV5-1 and TRBJ1-1, the complete variable domain reads KAGVTQTPRYLIKTRGQQVTLSCSPISGHRSVSWYQQTPGQGLQFLFEYFSETQRNKGNFPGRFSGRQFSNSRSEMNVSTLELGDSALYLCASSPYKDGDGDEAFFGQGTRLTVV.

This clonotype has a count of ten or more. V usage is TRBV6-2 or TRBV6-3 and J usage is TRBJ2-1; 7 nucleotides line up with TRBD1. Germline V gene data show CDR1 as MNHEY and CDR2 as SVGEGT. The CDR3 consists of 14 residues. After removal of 5 bases from V and 7 bases from J, the junction contained 8 bases not matched to a gene. CDR3 nucleotide sequence: TGTGCCAGCAGTGTACGGGACAGCCAGAATGAGCAGTTCTTC. Protein: CASSVRDSQNEQFF.

This clonotype was found many times. This sequence joins TRBV29-1 and TRBJ2-5, with 9 positions matching TRBD1. Germline V gene sequence: CDR1 SQVTM, CDR2 ANQGSEA. The CDR3 sequence is 14 residues long. With 8 bases clipped from V and 1 base from J, the junction kept 8 bases outside the gene matches. CDR3 region: CSLSPQGAQETQYF. The DNA of the CDR3 is TGCAGCCTTTCACCACAGGGGGCCCAAGAGACCCAGTACTTC.

CDR3 region: CASLSDRGYAFF. Written as DNA, the CDR3 is TGTGCCAGTTTATCTGACAGGGGATACGCTTTCTTT. The V gene is TRBV28, the J gene TRBJ1-1; 8 positions match TRBD1. The trim removed 9 bases at V and 11 bases at J, leaving 11 bases unmatched. The V gene's germline CDR1 is MDHEN and CDR2 SYDVKM. The CDR3 is 12 amino acids.

This chain connects TRBV19 to TRBJ2-7; 7 positions match TRBD1. The CDR3 totals 15 residues. V was pared by 5 bases and J by 4 bases, with 11 bases of the junction left unmatched. CDR1 and CDR2 from the germline V gene are LNHDA and SQIVND (reference sequence). The CDR3 sequence: CASSLKTGHIYEQYF. For the CDR3, the DNA is TGTGCCAGTAGTCTAAAGACAGGGCATATTTACGAGCAGTACTTC.

In this sample, this clonotype turned up a few times. For the CDR3, the DNA is TGCGCCAGCAGCTTGGGGGCTAGCGGGGCCTTTAGCTCCTACAATGAGCAGTTCTTC. Translating gives CASSLGASGAFSSYNEQFF. The chain uses TRBV5-1 and TRBJ2-1, with 9 bases that match TRBD2. The CDR3 is 19 amino acids. Germline trimming cut 0 bases from V and 0 bases from J; bases unmatched to any gene: 10. The germline CDR1 and CDR2 sequences are SGHRS and YFSETQ.

This clonotype has only a few counts. This may stem from a read error, because a much larger clone lies one nucleotide away. Likely a read error: the CDR3 ends without its conserved phenylalanine or tryptophan. This chain's CDR3 is CAWSVVRRGTEAFL. The CDR3 nucleotides read TGTGCCTGGAGTGTAGTGCGCCGGGGCACTGAAGCTTTCCTT. The V call is TRBV30, the J call TRBJ1-1; D call uncertain. Germline CDR1 is GTSNPN and CDR2 is SVGIG (reference sequence). V dropped 0 bases and J dropped 4 bases, with 12 bases sitting between them. The CDR3 covers 14 residues.

This clonotype has at least ten counts. The rearrangement links TRBV28 to TRBJ1-1; D is possibly TRBD1 (5 bases). The germline CDR1 and CDR2 sequences are MDHEN and SYDVKM. This CDR3 is built from 15 residues. V gave up 5 bases and J gave up 3 bases, with 16 bases separating them. The chain's CDR3 is CASSPPGGVHTEAFF. The DNA for the CDR3 is TGTGCCAGCAGTCCCCCCGGGGGGGTTCACACTGAAGCTTTCTTT.

This clonotype was counted ten times or more. The V gene is TRBV20-1, the J gene TRBJ2-7; 13 nucleotides align to TRBD2. The CDR3 has 15 amino acids. Germline V lookup: CDR1 DFQATT, CDR2 SNEGSKA (reference sequence). With V trimmed by 6 bases and J by 5 bases, 10 bases remained unmatched. CDR3 DNA sequence: TGCAGTGCCCCTGGACTAGCGGGAGTCGCTGACGAGCAGTACTTC. It is translated as CSAPGLAGVADEQYF.

The sample holds many counts of this clonotype. This chain uses TRBV13 with TRBJ1-2, with 7 bases that match TRBD1. The CDR3 runs 15 residues. Germline loops: CDR1 PRHDT, CDR2 FYEKMQ (reference sequence). V was clipped by 0 bases and J by 1 base; unmatched bases: 2. The DNA of the CDR3 is TGTGCCAGCAGCTTAGGGAGGGACAGTAACTATGGCTACACCTTC. Translated, it gives CASSLGRDSNYGYTF.

V usage is TRBV9 and J usage is TRBJ2-3; D unclear. Germline lookup yields CDR1 SGDLS and CDR2 YYNGEE. The ends were cut back, 2 bases at V and 5 bases at J, with 3 bases in the middle. The CDR3 runs 11 residues. The CDR3 loop reads CASSVRDTQYF. Written as DNA, the CDR3 is TGTGCCAGCAGCGTTCGAGATACGCAGTATTTT.

This clonotype was found many times. The V and J genes are TRBV12-3 or TRBV12-4 and TRBJ2-7, with 13 positions matching TRBD2. Trimming took 8 bases from V and 6 from J; bases not matched to a gene: 10. The CDR3 has 15 amino acids. The CDR3 bases are TGTGCCAGCGGCGGACTAGCGGGAGTCCTCCGCGAGCAGTACTTC. It encodes CASGGLAGVLREQYF.

This clonotype was detected ten times or more. This sequence joins TRBV18 and TRBJ2-7; TRBD2 matches 7 bases. With V trimmed by 3 bases and J by 7 bases, 3 bases remained unmatched. The CDR3 sequence is 12 residues long. Looked up from germline, CDR1 is KGHSH and CDR2 is LQKENI. Here the CDR3 reads CASSPNGGEQYF. The CDR3 DNA reads as TGTGCCAGCTCACCCAACGGGGGGGAGCAGTACTTC.

This clonotype was seen a few times. The gene calls are TRBV6-1 and TRBJ2-5, with 8 positions matching TRBD2. CDR3 size: 13 residues. The ends lost 3 bases at V and 7 bases at J; junction bases unmatched: 4. In germline, CDR1 is MNHNS, CDR2 SASEGT. The chain's CDR3 is CASSERGAGTQYF. The CDR3 coding sequence is TGTGCCAGCAGTGAGCGGGGGGCCGGGACCCAGTACTTC.

This clonotype was recorded many times. J is TRBJ2-7 and V is TRBV29-1, with TRBD2 matching 10 bases. After removal of 6 bases from V and 0 bases from J, the junction contained 2 bases not matched to a gene. Per the germline V gene, CDR1 is SQVTM and CDR2 is ANQGSEA. This CDR3 has 13 amino acids. CDR3 DNA: TGCAGCGTGGGACTAGCGAGCTCCTACGAGCAGTACTTC. It specifies CSVGLASSYEQYF.

In its sample, this clonotype was seen many times. An end of the junction does not agree with germline; a read error may underlie this. The chain couples TRBV7-3 to TRBJ1-2, with D maybe TRBD1 (6 bases). The germline CDR1 and CDR2 sequences are SGHTA and FQGTGA. The CDR3 is made up of 15 amino acids. The CDR3 loop reads CASSLTGGAGYGYTF. Here the CDR3 DNA reads TGTGCCAGCAGCCTAACTGGGGGCGCCGGCTATGGCTACACCTTC.

Many counts were recorded for this clonotype. The chain is built from TRBV3-1 and TRBJ1-1; tentatively, D is TRBD1 (6 bases). This CDR3 contains 14 residues. V lost 5 bases, J lost 2 bases, and 12 bases lay in between. Germline V lookup: CDR1 LGHDT, CDR2 YNNKEL (reference sequence). The DNA of the CDR3 is TGTGCCAGCAGCGAACAGGGACGTAACACTGAAGCTTTCTTT. This codes for CASSEQGRNTEAFF. The full variable domain, in which reference TRBV3-1 and TRBJ1-1 provide the parts outside the CDR3, is DTAVSQTPKYLVTQMGNDKSIKCEQNLGHDTMYWYKQDSKKFLKIMFSYNNKELIINETVPNRFSPKSPDKAHLNLHINSLELGDSAVYFCASSEQGRNTEAFFGQGTRLTVV.